This passage covers 24 T cell receptor beta chains from one sample sequenced in a study of control samples from healthy donors and cancer patients (dated by TCRdb to about 2020). The protocol used for the library was the immunoSEQ multiplex PCR assay. Held by TCRdb, this immuneACCESS table contains in-frame sequences only and omits some clones. Under half of the omission traces to an unresolved V gene where checked; the cause of the rest is unknown. The sample has around 80,000 clones on record, roughly 88% of them singletons. Of the sample, around 5.7% is held by the ten largest clones. Sequences were obtained from blood. The receptors derive from a woman in her forties or fifties in good health.

The chain joins TRBV6-1 to TRBJ1-1, with D hard to call. The V end was cut by 3 bases, the J end by 1 base, with 3 bases between. The CDR3 is 12 amino acids. CDR1 is MNHNS, CDR2 SASEGT, per germline. For the CDR3, the DNA is TGTGCCAGCAGTGAGCAGAACACTGAAGCTTTCTTT. As protein: CASSEQNTEAFF.

The chain carries TRBV6-5 and TRBJ2-7; 11 bases align to TRBD2. The V gene's germline CDR1 is MNHEY and CDR2 SVGAGI. The CDR3 extends over 13 amino acids. V dropped 8 bases and J dropped 4; count of bases not matched to a gene: 4. CDR3 region: CASQTSGVYEQYF. CDR3 in DNA: TGTGCCAGCCAGACTAGCGGGGTATACGAGCAGTACTTC.

The chain combines TRBV28 with TRBJ2-3; D may be TRBD1 or TRBD2 (5 bases each). Trimming cost V 6 bases and J 6 bases, with 16 bases left between them. The germline gives CDR1 MDHEN, CDR2 SYDVKM. The CDR3 is made up of 14 amino acids. The CDR3 loop is CASRGTYGSDTQYF. CDR3 DNA sequence: TGTGCCAGCAGGGGGACCTACGGTTCGGATACGCAGTATTTT. The full variable domain, rest sourced from reference TRBV28 and TRBJ2-3, is DVKVTQSSRYLVKRTGEKVFLECVQDMDHENMFWYRQDPGLGLRLIYFSYDVKMKEKGDIPEGYSVSREKKERFSLILESASTNQTSMYLCASRGTYGSDTQYFGPGTRLTVL.

This sequence joins TRBV6-1 and TRBJ1-2; D is unclear. Germline loops: CDR1 MNHNS, CDR2 SASEGT. Trimming took off 2 bases at V and 1 base at J, with 5 bases between the two ends. The CDR3 has 13 residues. CDR3 DNA: TGTGCCAGCAGTGAAAGTCTTAACTATGGCTACACCTTC. Translated, it gives CASSESLNYGYTF.

The rearrangement links TRBV5-1 to TRBJ2-3, with a tentative D call TRBD2 (6 bases). The ends were cut back, 4 bases at V and 4 bases at J, with 13 bases in the middle. CDR1 is SGHRS and CDR2 is YFSETQ in the germline V gene. The CDR3 runs to 14 residues. This CDR3 is CASSAYGGPDTQYF. For the CDR3, the DNA is TGCGCCAGCAGCGCGTACGGGGGACCAGATACGCAGTATTTT. The entire variable domain, with the rest obtained from reference TRBV5-1 and TRBJ2-3, is as follows: KAGVTQTPRYLIKTRGQQVTLSCSPISGHRSVSWYQQTPGQGLQFLFEYFSETQRNKGNFPGRFSGRQFSNSRSEMNVSTLELGDSALYLCASSAYGGPDTQYFGPGTRLTVL.

The chain has TRBV2 and TRBJ1-2; a possible D gene is TRBD1 (6 bases). Per the germline V gene, CDR1 is SNHLY and CDR2 is FYNNEI. The V end was cut by 6 bases, the J end by 4 bases, with 18 bases between. This CDR3 is built from 15 residues. CDR3 nucleotide sequence: TGTGCCAGCAGCCAGGAGGGGGGCGGACCCTATGGCTACACCTTC. Amino acid sequence: CASSQEGGGPYGYTF.

CDR3 sequence (DNA): TGTGCCAGCAGTGCAGGGGGCCTATACGGCTCTGGGGCCAACGTCCTGACTTTC. This gives the protein CASSAGGLYGSGANVLTF. The chain is built from TRBV2 and TRBJ2-6, with TRBD1 matching 8 bases. Per germline, CDR1 SNHLY and CDR2 FYNNEI. The junction had 8 bases not matched to a gene; V was cut back by 4 bases and J by 0 bases. The CDR3 length is 18 residues.

This clone has a handful of counts. This rearrangement joins TRBV5-8 to TRBJ1-1, with D perhaps TRBD1 (5 bases). Germline V gene lookup returns CDR1 SGHTS and CDR2 YDEGEE. V was cut by 4 bases and J by 4 bases, with 14 bases left in between. The length of the CDR3 is 14 residues. This CDR3 reads CASSPRWGVTEAFF. CDR3 nucleotide sequence: TGTGCCAGCAGCCCCCGGTGGGGGGTCACTGAAGCTTTCTTT.

CDR3 sequence: CASSLPGTGGTEQYF. The CDR3 DNA sequence: TGTGCCAGCAGCCTCCCCGGGACAGGGGGCACCGAGCAGTACTTC. The V and J genes are TRBV3-1 (or the pseudogene TRBV3-2) and TRBJ2-7, with TRBD1 identical over 12 bases. The CDR3 is made up of 15 amino acids. Germline CDR1 is LGHDT and CDR2 is YNNKEL (reference sequence). J was trimmed by 6 bases and V by 4 bases; bases with no gene match: 7.

J is TRBJ2-3 and V is TRBV9; 16 bases are a match to TRBD2. The CDR3 spans 18 residues. The trim removed 2 bases at V and 2 bases at J, leaving 5 bases unmatched. Germline V gene sequence: CDR1 SGDLS, CDR2 YYNGEE. CDR3 amino acids: CASSVTGTSGGATDTQYF. The CDR3 DNA follows: TGTGCCAGCAGCGTCACCGGGACTAGCGGGGGGGCCACAGATACGCAGTATTTT. Together with reference TRBV9 and TRBJ2-3, the CDR3 gives the full variable domain: DSGVTQTPKHLITATGQRVTLRCSPRSGDLSVYWYQQSLDQGLQFLIQYYNGEERAKGNILERFSAQQFPDLHSELNLSSLELGDSALYFCASSVTGTSGGATDTQYFGPGTRLTVL.

The chain joins TRBV24-1 to TRBJ2-5; TRBD2 matches at 10 bases. CDR3 size: 13 residues. Germline trimming cut 7 bases from V and 4 bases from J; bases unmatched to any gene: 2. Germline V CDR1 and CDR2: KGHDR, SFDVKD. CDR3 residues: CATSRTSGETQYF. DNA for the CDR3: TGTGCCACCAGCAGGACTAGCGGAGAGACCCAGTACTTC.

The chain joins TRBV2 to TRBJ1-5, with D unresolved. V was clipped by 7 bases and J by 4 bases, with 11 bases between them. The length of the CDR3 is 13 residues. Germline V lookup: CDR1 SNHLY, CDR2 FYNNEI. The CDR3 loop is CASTPRGNQPQHF. The CDR3 DNA is TGTGCCAGCACCCCCCGAGGTAATCAGCCCCAGCATTTT.

The rearrangement uses TRBV5-8 and TRBJ2-1, with D perhaps matching TRBD2 (5 bases). The CDR3 is made up of 16 amino acids. V gave up 2 bases and J gave up 2 bases, with 14 bases separating them. Germline V lookup: CDR1 SGHTS, CDR2 YDEGEE. CDR3 sequence (DNA): TGTGCCAGCAGCTTCGAGGGTTCTGGAGCCTACAATGAGCAGTTCTTC. Amino acid sequence: CASSFEGSGAYNEQFF.

The J gene is TRBJ1-5, the V gene TRBV7-2; no reliable D call. The V gene lost 0 bases and the J gene lost 7 bases, with 7 bases spanning the gap. The CDR3 loop spans 13 amino acids. Germline V gene data show CDR1 as SGHTA and CDR2 as FQGNSA. The CDR3 loop is CASSLAPLQPQHF. As DNA, the CDR3 is TGTGCCAGCAGCTTAGCCCCTCTCCAGCCCCAGCATTTT. The full variable domain, in which reference TRBV7-2 and TRBJ1-5 provide the parts outside the CDR3, is GAGVSQSPSNKVTEKGKDVELRCDPISGHTALYWYRQSLGQGLEFLIYFQGNSAPDKSGLPSDRFSAERTGGSVSTLTIQRTQQEDSAVYLCASSLAPLQPQHFGDGTRLSIL.

The chain employs TRBV5-1 and TRBJ2-3; the match to TRBD1 covers 10 bases. V dropped 4 bases and J dropped 5; count of bases not matched to a gene: 7. The CDR3 consists of 15 residues. Germline values: CDR1 SGHRS, CDR2 YFSETQ. Written as DNA, the CDR3 is TGCGCCAGCAGCGCTGACGGGACAGGGGTAGATACGCAGTATTTT. This translates into CASSADGTGVDTQYF. The entire variable domain, with the rest obtained from reference TRBV5-1 and TRBJ2-3, is as follows: KAGVTQTPRYLIKTRGQQVTLSCSPISGHRSVSWYQQTPGQGLQFLFEYFSETQRNKGNFPGRFSGRQFSNSRSEMNVSTLELGDSALYLCASSADGTGVDTQYFGPGTRLTVL.

The chain recombines TRBV9 with TRBJ2-4; 7 bases match TRBD2. The V gene end was trimmed by 3 bases and the J gene end by 2 bases; junction bases not matched to a gene: 8. This CDR3 spans 16 amino acids. Per germline, CDR1 SGDLS and CDR2 YYNGEE. CDR3 in DNA: TGTGCCAGCAGCGCGGGGCAGGGAGGGACCAAAAACATTCAGTACTTC. The encoded protein is CASSAGQGGTKNIQYF.

The CDR3 DNA reads as TGTGCCATCAGTGAGCCGACCGCAGGGGGGAATGAAAAACTGTTTTTT. Protein product: CAISEPTAGGNEKLFF. The rearrangement joins TRBV10-3 to TRBJ1-4; 7 nucleotides agree with TRBD1. CDR1 is ENHRY and CDR2 is SYGVKD in the germline V gene. The CDR3 loop spans 16 amino acids. The J segment lost 5 bases and the V segment lost 2 bases, leaving 8 bases of the junction unmatched.

V usage is TRBV7-9 and J usage is TRBJ2-1; TRBD1 agrees at 9 bases. Germline CDR1 SEHNR, CDR2 FQNEAQ (reference sequence). Losses at the gene ends were 5 bases for V and 15 bases for J; bases not matched to a gene: 11. The CDR3 totals 13 residues. Written as DNA, the CDR3 is TGTGCCAGCAGCCAGGGACAGGGCGGCCCCCCGTTCTTC. Its translation: CASSQGQGGPPFF.

The rearrangement links TRBV7-2 to TRBJ1-1; D is possibly TRBD1 (6 bases). The CDR3 is made up of 13 amino acids. Germline V gene sequence: CDR1 SGHTA, CDR2 FQGNSA. Trimming cost V 8 bases and J 7 bases, with 17 bases left between them. The CDR3: CASGMDSLGEAFF. The CDR3 DNA is TGTGCCAGCGGTATGGACAGCCTAGGTGAAGCTTTCTTT.

This chain connects TRBV3-1 (or the pseudogene TRBV3-2) to TRBJ2-1; no definite D call. Germline V gene sequence: CDR1 LGHDT, CDR2 YNNKEL (reference sequence). The CDR3 length is 14 residues. V dropped 0 bases and J dropped 7 bases, with 10 bases sitting between them. The CDR3: CASSQDGRLNEQFF. The CDR3 DNA sequence: TGTGCCAGCAGCCAAGATGGCCGGCTTAATGAGCAGTTCTTC.

The chain joins TRBV4-1 to TRBJ2-3, with no clear D. Germline V gene sequence: CDR1 MGHRA, CDR2 YSYEKL. V dropped 0 bases and J dropped 1 base, with 5 bases sitting between them. The CDR3 spans 14 residues. The CDR3, as DNA: TGCGCCAGCAGCCAAGAGGGTCGCACAGATACGCAGTATTTT. It encodes CASSQEGRTDTQYF.

This chain uses TRBV5-1 with TRBJ2-7; tentative D call: TRBD1 (6 bases). This CDR3 region has 15 residues. The germline V gene encodes CDR1 SGHRS and CDR2 YFSETQ. The ends were cut back, 4 bases at V and 4 bases at J, with 18 bases in the middle. The CDR3 loop is CASSRSGTTEYEQYF. CDR3 coding DNA: TGCGCCAGCAGCCGATCAGGGACAACGGAGTACGAGCAGTACTTC.

The table lists this clone with a count of one. The genes are TRBV18 and TRBJ2-3; 9 bases align to TRBD1. The CDR3 extends over 14 amino acids. V was clipped by 6 bases and J by 6 bases; unmatched bases: 7. The germline gives CDR1 KGHSH, CDR2 LQKENI. This CDR3 reads CASSKTGGVDTQYF. DNA for the CDR3: TGTGCCAGCTCTAAAACAGGGGGCGTCGATACGCAGTATTTT.

The V and J genes are TRBV6-6 and TRBJ1-1, with D uncertain. The germline gives CDR1 MNHNY, CDR2 SVGAGI (reference sequence). This CDR3 contains 14 residues. V was trimmed by 2 bases and J by 0 bases, leaving 7 bases between them. The CDR3 region is CASSYRGMNTEAFF. The CDR3 nucleotides read TGTGCCAGCAGTTACCGGGGAATGAACACTGAAGCTTTCTTT.